The 11 T cell receptor beta chains presented below share a single source sample, sequenced in a study of blood T cell repertoires in COVID-19. Sequencing used immunoSEQ multiplex PCR; TCRdb keeps in-frame clones, though not all of them. Among about 70,000 clones listed, roughly 84% were seen once. Sequences were obtained from peripheral blood. All receptors come from a woman between 18 and 30 years old with acute or convalescent COVID-19.

V usage is TRBV6-1 and J usage is TRBJ2-5, with TRBD2 as a possible D gene (7 bases). CDR3 length: 19 amino acids. The germline gives CDR1 MNHNS, CDR2 SASEGT. Trimming shortened V by 4 bases and J by 4 bases, and 28 bases separated the two germline ends. The CDR3 is CASSAEHRPPPGGPETQYF. The CDR3 region has the DNA TGTGCCAGCAGTGCAGAGCACAGGCCCCCCCCCGGGGGGCCAGAGACCCAGTACTTC.

This clone showed up just a few times. The rearrangement uses TRBV6-5 and TRBJ2-2; 14 nucleotides align to TRBD2. The trim removed 7 bases at V and 7 bases at J, leaving 5 bases unmatched. The V gene's germline CDR1 is MNHEY and CDR2 SVGAGI. The CDR3 contains 15 residues. CDR3 DNA: TGTGCCAGCATTGGGACTAGCGGGAGTATCGGGGAGCTGTTTTTT. The encoded protein is CASIGTSGSIGELFF.

The V and J genes are TRBV29-1 and TRBJ1-4, with TRBD1 as a possible D gene (5 bases). Germline loops: CDR1 SQVTM, CDR2 ANQGSEA. V lost 6 bases and J 2 bases, leaving 16 bases between the germline ends. The CDR3 contains 15 residues. Written as DNA, the CDR3 is TGCAGCGTCCACACGTCAGGGTACACTAATGAAAAACTGTTTTTT. This translates into CSVHTSGYTNEKLFF.

CDR3: CASSYLDNEQFF. In DNA, the CDR3 is TGTGCCAGCAGTTACTTAGACAATGAGCAGTTCTTC. The chain links TRBV6-2 or TRBV6-3 to TRBJ2-1; no clear D gene. The germline V and J ends were trimmed by 1 base and 5 bases, with 3 bases remaining between them. The CDR3 extends over 12 amino acids. Germline lookup yields CDR1 MNHEY and CDR2 SVGEGT.

The chain joins TRBV9 to TRBJ1-3; weak D call: TRBD1 (5 bases). The ends were cut back, 1 base at V and 14 bases at J, with 13 bases in the middle. CDR3 length equals 12 residues. Looked up from germline, CDR1 is SGDLS and CDR2 is YYNGEE. The CDR3 DNA reads TGTGCCAGCAGCGTAATCCCGGGGGTCCTATATTTT. The encoded protein is CASSVIPGVLYF.

The V gene is TRBV10-2, the J gene TRBJ1-1, with a possible D match to TRBD1 (6 bases). The CDR3 spans 14 residues. The V gene's germline CDR1 is WSHSY and CDR2 SAAADI. V lost 5 bases and J 2 bases, leaving 12 bases between the germline ends. CDR3 loop: CASSYNRENTEAFF. CDR3 sequence (DNA): TGCGCCAGCAGTTATAACAGGGAAAACACTGAAGCTTTCTTT.

The chain uses TRBV2 and TRBJ1-1, with D possibly TRBD1 on 6 matching bases. The CDR3 loop spans 14 amino acids. Germline CDR1 and CDR2: SNHLY and FYNNEI. V lost 7 bases and J 4 bases, leaving 16 bases between the germline ends. CDR3 residues: CASKRTEESTEAFF. Here the CDR3 DNA reads TGTGCCAGCAAACGGACAGAAGAGAGCACTGAAGCTTTCTTT. The whole variable domain, filled in from reference TRBV2 and TRBJ1-1, reads EPEVTQTPSHQVTQMGQEVILRCVPISNHLYFYWYRQILGQKVEFLVSFYNNEISEKSEIFDDQFSVERPDGSNFTLKIRSTKLEDSAMYFCASKRTEESTEAFFGQGTRLTVV.

V usage is TRBV6-5 and J usage is TRBJ2-1; maybe TRBD2 (6 bases). The length of the CDR3 is 15 residues. The V gene's germline CDR1 is MNHEY and CDR2 SVGAGI. The ends were cut back, 2 bases at V and 0 bases at J, with 8 bases in the middle. In DNA form, the CDR3 reads TGTGCCAGCAGTTACAGACTAGACTCCTACAATGAGCAGTTCTTC. It is translated as CASSYRLDSYNEQFF.

This clone was seen once. This chain uses TRBV29-1 with TRBJ2-7; 8 nucleotides line up with TRBD1. Trimming took 4 bases from V and 3 from J; bases not matched to a gene: 11. This CDR3 has 15 residues. CDR1 and CDR2 (germline): SQVTM, ANQGSEA. DNA for the CDR3: TGCAGCGTTGCTAACCGACAGGGGACCGGCTACGAGCAGTACTTC. Translated, it gives CSVANRQGTGYEQYF.

The chain recombines TRBV28 with TRBJ1-6; tentatively, D is TRBD1 (5 bases). This CDR3 is built from 15 residues. Trimming shortened V by 3 bases and J by 0 bases, and 6 bases separated the two germline ends. Germline CDR1 and CDR2: MDHEN and SYDVKM. CDR3 region: CASSFGGSYNSPLHF. DNA of the CDR3: TGTGCCAGCAGTTTCGGGGGCTCCTATAATTCACCCCTCCACTTT.

The chain uses TRBV5-1 and TRBJ2-2, with 9 positions matching TRBD2. V dropped 0 bases and J dropped 3; count of bases not matched to a gene: 6. The CDR3 extends over 17 amino acids. Germline V CDR1 and CDR2: SGHRS, YFSETQ. The CDR3 bases are TGCGCCAGCAGCTTGGGTGTTAGCGGGGGATACACCGGGGAGCTGTTTTTT. It translates to CASSLGVSGGYTGELFF.